Listed here is a single T cell receptor (beta chain). In the study's own analysis: Nucleated cell number was recorded as an estimate derived from reference gene primer amplification. Data came from immunoSEQ multiplex PCR; TCRdb stores just in-frame clones and leaves some out. V and J calls and clone size are given by that table; D and trimming were obtained from the DNA. The data contain 140,000 to 150,000 clones, 80% of them singletons. This entry belongs to a study of blood T cell repertoires in COVID-19. Study-level background: Whether acute or convalescent, the COVID-19 samples came from the United States, Italy and Spain. The analysed material was cDNA or gDNA that came from T cells, B-cell-depleted T cells, or PBMCs.

Germline values: CDR1 SQVTM, CDR2 ANQGSEA. The CDR3 sequence is 13 residues long. V shed 7 bases, J shed 5 bases, and the junction held 5 bases outside the gene matches. This TCR derives from a man aged 60-69 years with active or convalescent COVID-19. The chain employs TRBV29-1 and TRBJ2-3; 11 positions agree with TRBD1. Sequencing was done on a sample of peripheral blood. Here the CDR3 DNA reads TGCAGCGGTGGACAGGGGGCAGGAGATACGCAGTATTTT. This encodes CSGGQGAGDTQYF.